The 5 T cell receptor beta chains below were found in one sample sequenced in a study of blood T cell repertoires in COVID-19. Generated by immunoSEQ multiplex PCR, the TCRdb table keeps only in-frame clones and is missing some. The sample lists about 20,000 clones; 80% to 90% were seen once. The specimen was peripheral blood. These receptors originate from a human donor in a cohort sampled during active COVID-19.

The rearrangement joins TRBV5-1 to TRBJ1-1; 8 bases match TRBD1. Germline trimming cut 3 bases from V and 3 bases from J; bases unmatched to any gene: 4. CDR3 length: 14 residues. Germline CDR1 is SGHRS and CDR2 is YFSETQ. The CDR3 DNA is TGCGCCAGCAGCTCCCCGACAGGGGACACTGAAGCTTTCTTT. Its protein product is CASSSPTGDTEAFF.

This clone showed up just a few times. The chain has TRBV19 and TRBJ1-5; D may be TRBD1 (5 bases). Trimming took off 5 bases at V and 6 bases at J, with 14 bases between the two ends. Germline loops: CDR1 LNHDA, CDR2 SQIVND (reference sequence). The CDR3 contains 14 residues. The CDR3 here is CASSSSGFGQPQHF. In DNA form, the CDR3 reads TGTGCCAGTAGTTCATCAGGGTTTGGTCAGCCCCAGCATTTT.

The chain employs TRBV30 and TRBJ2-6; D is undetermined. The ends were cut back, 0 bases at V and 6 bases at J, with 9 bases in the middle. Germline V gene sequence: CDR1 GTSNPN, CDR2 SVGIG (reference sequence). This CDR3 has 14 residues. As DNA, the CDR3 is TGTGCCTGGAGTGTGCAGGTACTGGCCAACGTCCTGACTTTC. Translated, it gives CAWSVQVLANVLTF.

This clone has just one count. This chain joins TRBV6-2 or TRBV6-3 and TRBJ1-1; 10 nucleotides match TRBD1. CDR3 length: 16 residues. V lost 2 bases and J lost 5; bases outside the gene matches: 8. Looked up from germline, CDR1 is MNHEY and CDR2 is SVGEGT. The CDR3 reads CASSYRDRGPGTEAFF. The CDR3 coding sequence is TGTGCCAGCAGTTACAGGGACAGGGGCCCGGGAACTGAAGCTTTCTTT.

This clone was detected only once. The J gene is TRBJ1-2, the V gene TRBV5-6; 8 bases fit TRBD1. In germline, CDR1 is SGHDT, CDR2 YYEEEE. The CDR3 has 18 residues. Losses at the gene ends were 4 bases for V and 4 bases for J; bases not matched to a gene: 18. As DNA, the CDR3 is TGTGCCAGCAGCCTCGGGACAGGAGCCTCCGTGTGGGTCTATGGCTACACCTTC. It yields the protein CASSLGTGASVWVYGYTF.